The 5 T cell receptor beta chains below were found in one sample sequenced in a study of Ad26.COV2.S vaccination and SARS-CoV-2 variants. Profiling relied on immunoSEQ multiplex PCR, and the TCRdb table lists in-frame clones only, not all of them. The data hold more than 300,000 clones, with about 86% observed a single time. Treatment indicated: some 20 received Ad26.COV2.S at low or high dose, single or two shots; 5 received placebo; per-sample allocation not given. Samples were taken on day 63 after the first vaccine or placebo injection. The sequencing used peripheral blood, collected in a trial of Ad26.COV2.S vaccine versus placebo. The origin of the receptors is a person between 18 and 65 years old who received the Ad26.COV2.S COVID-19 vaccine or a placebo.

This chain joins TRBV20-1 and TRBJ2-7; perhaps TRBD1 as D (6 bases). Looked up from germline, CDR1 is DFQATT and CDR2 is SNEGSKA (reference sequence). The CDR3 loop spans 11 amino acids. V lost 7 bases and J lost 9, with 16 bases in between. The CDR3 reads CSVPGARGQYF. CDR3 coding DNA: TGCAGTGTCCCAGGGGCCCGGGGGCAGTACTTC.

The genes are TRBV6-2 or TRBV6-3 and TRBJ2-1; 10 bases are a match to TRBD2. This CDR3 spans 16 amino acids. Unmatched junction bases numbered 6, after V lost 3 bases and J lost 4 bases. Per the germline V gene, CDR1 is MNHEY and CDR2 is SVGEGT. CDR3 DNA sequence: TGTGCCAGCAGTTATTCGAGCGGGGGGGCATACAATGAGCAGTTCTTC. It codes for CASSYSSGGAYNEQFF.

The V gene is TRBV7-2, the J gene TRBJ2-7; TRBD2 aligns across 7 bases. The CDR3 totals 17 residues. The V gene's germline CDR1 is SGHTA and CDR2 FQGNSA. V was pared by 1 base and J by 4 bases, with 13 bases of the junction left unmatched. The DNA for the CDR3 is TGTGCCAGCAGCTTAGTAACGACGGGCGGGAGTTTATACGAGCAGTACTTC. Translating gives CASSLVTTGGSLYEQYF. The full variable domain, with the rest looked up from reference TRBV7-2 and TRBJ2-7, is GAGVSQSPSNKVTEKGKDVELRCDPISGHTALYWYRQSLGQGLEFLIYFQGNSAPDKSGLPSDRFSAERTGGSVSTLTIQRTQQEDSAVYLCASSLVTTGGSLYEQYFGPGTRLTVT.

The V and J genes are TRBV2 and TRBJ1-1, with D possibly matching TRBD1 (5 bases). Germline CDR1 reads SNHLY; CDR2 reads FYNNEI. The CDR3 has 14 residues. Trimming left V 9 bases short and J 6 bases short, with 20 bases between. DNA for the CDR3: TGTGCCAGTCAGTCCGGGACTGAAGGATCTGAAGCTTTCTTT. Translation gives CASQSGTEGSEAFF.

The chain recombines TRBV11-2 with TRBJ2-1; 8 nucleotides match TRBD2. Germline V lookup: CDR1 SGHAT, CDR2 FQNNGV. The CDR3 contains 16 residues. Trimming at V came to 5 bases and at J to 8 bases, leaving 14 bases not matched to a gene. CDR3 sequence reads: CASSPGSSGRRDEQFF. The CDR3 DNA reads TGTGCCAGCAGCCCCGGGTCCAGCGGGAGAAGGGATGAGCAGTTCTTC.